The clone carrying this T cell receptor (beta chain) has at least ten counts. Its cognate antigen is unknown. The CDR3 consists of 15 residues. V was cut by 1 base and J by 3 bases, with 13 bases left in between. Germline loops: CDR1 LGHNA, CDR2 YNFKEQ. Preparation of the TCRbeta library used unique molecular identifiers. TCRdb used MiXCR to reprocess the PCR reads, holding one entry per CDR3 protein. The sample includes 30,000 or so distinct CDR3 sequences, less than 8.5% of them seen just once. This sample was taken from a study of T-cell reconstitution after alpha-beta-depleted transplantation in children. Notes on the study in general: At day 60, the high TCRbeta diversity found in some patients originated from recipient T cells and thymic progenitors that had survived. At one year after transplant, newly produced T cells mostly accounted for T-cell counts and diversity. Expanded graft clones, several hundred of them, were reportedly the source of alpha-beta T cells about two months after transplant.

This TCR was recovered from a child under two years old who had a stem cell transplant for acute myeloid leukemia, so the T cells may come from the graft donor. The sequences come from peripheral blood, collected 60 days after TCRalphabeta/CD19-depleted stem cell transplant. The chain recombines TRBV4-2 with TRBJ2-7; no clear D gene. The chain's CDR3 is CASSQARDPLYEQYF. The DNA for the CDR3 is TGTGCCAGCAGCCAAGCCCGAGACCCCCTCTACGAGCAGTACTTC.